This is a list of T cell receptor beta chains from one sample in a study of cytomegalovirus exposure and HLA in healthy donors. Sequencing used immunoSEQ multiplex PCR; TCRdb keeps in-frame clones, though not all of them. The data contain around 95,000 clones, around four fifths of them singletons. Sequenced: PBMCs. These TCRs come from a young man in good health and CMV-seropositive. The CDR3 runs from the conserved cysteine through the conserved F or W. A D gene is named only where the DNA matches it firmly. The listing skips clone size in some rows; elsewhere it reads once, few, many or a size class.

V	D	size	J	CDR3	DNA
TRBV2	TRBD1	.	TRBJ1-5	CASSRQGFSNQPQHF	TGTGCCAGCAGTCGACAGGGTTTTTCGAATCAGCCCCAGCATTTT
TRBV11-2	.	.	TRBJ2-3	CASSPWEQGRPDTQYF	TGTGCCAGCAGCCCCTGGGAGCAGGGGCGGCCAGATACGCAGTATTTT
TRBV7-3	.	.	TRBJ2-5	CASSLSGTYQETQYF	TGTGCCAGCAGCTTAAGCGGGACCTACCAAGAGACCCAGTACTTC
TRBV6-5	.	.	TRBJ2-1	CASRPLGGNEQFF	TGTGCCAGCCGCCCTCTAGGCGGCAATGAGCAGTTCTTC
TRBV9	TRBD2	.	TRBJ2-5	CASSVSGGVGETQYF	TGTGCCAGCAGCGTTAGCGGGGGGGTCGGGGAGACCCAGTACTTC
TRBV7-7	TRBD1	.	TRBJ2-2	CASSSGTGANTGELFF	TGTGCTAGCAGCTCAGGGACAGGGGCGAACACCGGGGAGCTGTTTTTT
TRBV5-1	TRBD1	.	TRBJ2-5	CASSLSPTGVETQYF	TGCGCCAGCAGCTTGAGCCCGACAGGGGTGGAGACCCAGTACTTC
TRBV2	.	.	TRBJ2-7	CASSEGVSAYEQYF	TGTGCCAGCAGTGAAGGGGTTAGCGCCTACGAGCAGTACTTC
TRBV29-1	TRBD1	.	TRBJ2-3	CSVTDRAPDTQYF	TGCAGCGTCACGGACAGGGCTCCCGATACGCAGTATTTT
TRBV5-1	.	.	TRBJ2-1	CASSLEGGASSYNEQFF	TGCGCCAGCAGCTTGGAAGGGGGGGCGAGCTCCTACAATGAGCAGTTCTTC
TRBV27	TRBD2	once	TRBJ2-5	CASSSPGLAGQETQYF	TGTGCCAGCAGTTCGCCGGGACTAGCGGGGCAAGAGACCCAGTACTTC
TRBV27	.	.	TRBJ2-6	CASTHGVISGANVLTF	TGTGCCAGCACCCACGGGGTTATTTCTGGGGCCAACGTCCTGACTTTC
TRBV9	.	.	TRBJ2-2	CASSGRGELQTLNTGELFF	TGTGCCAGCAGCGGGCGGGGAGAACTTCAGACCCTAAACACCGGGGAGCTGTTTTTT
TRBV4-3	TRBD1	few	TRBJ2-7	CASSQDKGQGYEQYF	TGCGCCAGCAGCCAAGATAAGGGACAGGGCTACGAGCAGTACTTC
TRBV5-1	TRBD1	.	TRBJ1-3	CASSSQGAGNTIYF	TGCGCCAGCAGCTCACAGGGGGCTGGAAACACCATATATTTT
TRBV7-3	.	.	TRBJ2-5	CASSLTGRVVETQYF	TGTGCCAGCAGCTTAACGGGCAGGGTGGTCGAGACCCAGTACTTC
TRBV9	TRBD2	.	TRBJ2-1	CASSLGGTSGLGSYNEQFF	TGTGCCAGCAGCCTAGGAGGGACTAGCGGTCTCGGCTCCTACAATGAGCAGTTCTTC
TRBV5-6	.	.	TRBJ2-2	CASSLERGGWGTGELFF	TGTGCCAGCAGCTTGGAGAGGGGGGGCTGGGGCACCGGGGAGCTGTTTTTT
TRBV6-1	TRBD1	few	TRBJ2-5	CASSEFSGGQETQYF	TGTGCCAGCAGTGAATTTTCAGGGGGTCAAGAGACCCAGTACTTC
TRBV4-1	TRBD1	.	TRBJ2-7	CASSQEWDRGDEQYF	TGCGCCAGCAGCCAAGAGTGGGACAGGGGCGACGAGCAGTACTTC
TRBV19	.	.	TRBJ2-6	CASSRQGLSGANVLTF	TGTGCCAGTAGTAGGCAGGGACTTTCTGGGGCCAACGTCCTGACTTTC
TRBV27	.	.	TRBJ2-3	CASSSGLRTDTQYF	TGTGCCAGCAGTTCTGGACTACGGACAGATACGCAGTATTTT
TRBV4-1	.	.	TRBJ2-7	CASSPNGLTKYEQYF	TGCGCCAGCAGCCCCAACGGCCTAACTAAGTACGAGCAGTACTTC